A selection of T cell receptor beta chains follows, all from one sample in a study of shared clonotypes between healthy human individuals. Sequencing was performed with immunoSEQ multiplex PCR; in TCRdb, only in-frame clones are kept and a portion is missing. The sample holds about 490,000 clones, over 70% seen once. What was sequenced was PBMCs. These receptors originate from a woman aged 40 to 50 in good health. Some clones in this sample may be carry-over from other donors' samples. The CDR3 runs from the conserved cysteine through the conserved F or W. D genes are given only for firm matches. Clone size appears in some rows only: once, few, many, or a class for an expanded clone.

d_gene,v_gene,abundance,j_gene,CDR3aa,CDR3nt
-,TRBV23-1,-,TRBJ2-5,CASSRRPLQETQYF,TGCGCCAGCAGTCGAAGACCACTACAAGAGACCCAGTACTTC
-,TRBV7-9,once,TRBJ2-1,CASSLMTSPYNEQFF,TGTGCCAGCAGCTTAATGACATCCCCCTACAATGAGCAGTTCTTC
-,TRBV7-7,-,TRBJ2-1,CASRPTGTVNEQFF,TGTGCTAGCAGACCAACCGGGACTGTCAATGAGCAGTTCTTC
-,TRBV4-1,-,TRBJ1-2,CASSRQSEGGYGYTF,TGCGCCAGCAGCCGCCAGTCCGAGGGGGGCTATGGCTACACCTTC
-,TRBV27,-,TRBJ2-7,CASSFGRSYEQYF,TGTGCCAGCAGTTTCGGCAGATCCTACGAGCAGTACTTC
TRBD2,TRBV4-3,-,TRBJ2-1,CASSPESGTRYNEQFF,TGCGCCAGCAGCCCAGAAAGCGGGACCCGATACAATGAGCAGTTCTTC
-,TRBV5-4,many,TRBJ1-2,CASSTGVYGYTF,TGTGCCAGCAGCACCGGAGTATATGGCTACACCTTC
-,TRBV7-8,-,TRBJ1-3,CASSLGHRFSGNTIYF,TGTGCCAGCAGCTTAGGTCACCGGTTTTCTGGAAACACCATATATTTT
-,TRBV5-6,-,TRBJ2-2,CASSPLAGELFF,TGTGCCAGCAGCCCCCTCGCCGGGGAGCTGTTTTTT
TRBD1,TRBV28,-,TRBJ2-1,CASSSPGQVMDEQFF,TGTGCCAGCAGCAGCCCGGGACAGGTAATGGATGAGCAGTTCTTC
-,TRBV27,many,TRBJ1-1,CASSLGPWGNTEAFF,TGTGCCAGCAGTTTGGGGCCGTGGGGGAACACTGAAGCTTTCTTT
-,TRBV10-3,-,TRBJ2-3,CAISSPAVADTQYF,TGTGCCATCAGTAGCCCAGCCGTCGCAGATACGCAGTATTTT
-,TRBV29-1,-,TRBJ2-1,CSVGGTSWGFNEQFF,TGCAGCGTTGGGGGCACCTCGTGGGGGTTCAATGAGCAGTTCTTC
TRBD1,TRBV18,-,TRBJ1-4,CASSPTGGREKLFF,TGTGCCAGCTCACCTACAGGGGGTCGTGAAAAACTGTTTTTT
TRBD2,TRBV7-2,once,TRBJ2-1,CASSQKSGSSYNEQFF,TGTGCCAGCAGCCAAAAGAGCGGGAGCTCCTACAATGAGCAGTTCTTC
TRBD1,TRBV5-4,many,TRBJ1-1,CASSQGQVNTEAFF,TGTGCCAGCAGCCAGGGACAGGTTAACACTGAAGCTTTCTTT
-,TRBV19,-,TRBJ2-3,CASSIVDTQYF,TGTGCCAGTAGTATAGTGGATACGCAGTATTTT